This T cell receptor beta chain was recorded in a study of cytomegalovirus exposure and HLA in healthy donors. As for the study in general: Early released data had around 89 million unique TCRs, all coming from HLA-typed donors.

The PCR employed 60 Vbeta primers together with 13 Jbeta primers. The assay was immunoSEQ multiplex PCR, and TCRdb's table has in-frame clones only and misses some. The sample holds about 140,000 clones, 55% to 80% seen once. With 5 bases clipped from V and 4 bases from J, the junction kept 10 bases outside the gene matches. The germline V gene encodes CDR1 MDHEN and CDR2 SYDVKM. This CDR3 has 16 amino acids. Sequencing used PBMCs. This chain links TRBV28 with TRBJ2-3; 9 nucleotides match TRBD2. The receptor was isolated from a woman aged 35 to 49 in good health and CMV-seronegative. CDR3 sequence (DNA): TGTGCCAGCAGTGCCTGGGCGGGGGGGACACCAGATACGCAGTATTTT. Its translation: CASSAWAGGTPDTQYF.